This entry features one TCR beta chain sequence. The antigen is undetermined. CDR3 length: 14 residues. Germline CDR1 SGHRS, CDR2 YFSETQ. V was trimmed by 3 bases and J by 0 bases, leaving 9 bases between them. This specimen belongs to a study of immune evolution from preneoplasia to lung adenocarcinoma. Study information: HLA loss of heterozygosity: about 7% AIS, about 15% MIA, around 33% ADC, none AAH.

Study outcomes and limitations: KRAS-mutant nodules had the highest T cell clonality. Normal lung had highest clonality; later lesions appeared denser, more diverse. Normal lung had the highest top T cell clone frequencies.

Here immunoSEQ multiplex PCR was the method, and the copy in TCRdb shows in-frame clones only, minus some. Among 6,200 or so clones listed, around 76% were seen once. The TCR sequence derives from an older person with lung adenocarcinoma. This chain joins TRBV5-1 and TRBJ1-1, with D unresolved. The sample consisted of FFPE minimally invasive lung adenocarcinoma tissue. In DNA, the CDR3 is TGCGCCAGCAGCTCCCGCTACATGAACACTGAAGCTTTCTTT. Protein: CASSSRYMNTEAFF.